What follows are 7 T cell receptor beta chains derived from one specimen sequenced in a study of glioma-infiltrating T cells. Using RNA template, CDR3s of TCR alpha and beta were amplified with iRepertoire arm-PCR. From the multiplex PCR reads, TCRdb called clonotypes with MiXCR, one entry per CDR3 protein. The data show approximately 120,000 distinct CDR3 sequences, roughly 24% seen once. Specimen: glioma tissue, nonneoplastic brain tissue, or PBMCs (not recorded which). The origin of the receptors is a human donor with low-grade glioma or glioblastoma, undergoing nonglioma brain surgery, or in good health (not recorded which).

The sample holds many counts of this clonotype. The J gene is TRBJ2-1, the V gene TRBV19; 7 nucleotides agree with TRBD2. J lost 4 bases, V lost 2 bases, and 8 bases had no gene match. The CDR3 extends over 16 amino acids. Germline V gene data show CDR1 as LNHDA and CDR2 as SQIVND (reference sequence). The CDR3, as DNA: TGTGCCAGTAGTATATCCTCGGCTAGCGGATACAATGAGCAGTTCTTC. This codes for CASSISSASGYNEQFF.

This clonotype came up many times. The J gene is TRBJ2-2, the V gene TRBV7-2; D is undetermined. Germline-derived CDR1 and CDR2 are SGHTA and FQGNSA. This CDR3 spans 14 amino acids. The V end lost 1 base, the J end lost 4 bases, and 7 bases lay between the germline ends. CDR3 region: CASSLGVRTGELFF. The CDR3 nucleotides are TGTGCCAGCAGCTTAGGGGTTCGCACCGGGGAGCTGTTTTTT.

The V and J genes are TRBV19 and TRBJ1-1, with a tentative D call TRBD1 (6 bases). This CDR3 has 16 residues. From germline, CDR1 is LNHDA and CDR2 SQIVND (reference sequence). The V gene lost 4 bases and the J gene lost 14 bases, with 29 bases spanning the gap. The CDR3 loop reads CASSTPHTGQNTVAFF. Written as DNA, the CDR3 is TGTGCCAGTAGTACCCCCCACACTGGACAGAACACTGTAGCCTTCTTT.

This clonotype was detected ten times or more. The chain employs TRBV4-2 and TRBJ2-1; 8 bases line up with TRBD2. Germline V gene lookup returns CDR1 LGHNA and CDR2 YNFKEQ. The CDR3 runs to 17 residues. V shed 4 bases and J 7 bases; nucleotides not matched to a gene: 15. This CDR3 is CASSPPTGTRLRNEQFF. CDR3 bases: TGTGCCAGCAGCCCACCCACCGGGACTAGGTTGAGGAATGAGCAGTTCTTC.

This clonotype was counted at least ten times. This chain connects TRBV6-2 or TRBV6-3 to TRBJ2-1, with TRBD2 as a possible D gene (6 bases). Germline CDR1 is MNHEY and CDR2 is SVGEGT. The CDR3 runs to 15 residues. The ends were cut back, 2 bases at V and 3 bases at J, with 11 bases in the middle. This CDR3 reads CASSYRPSDYNEQFF. The CDR3 DNA sequence: TGTGCCAGCAGTTACCGGCCTAGCGACTACAATGAGCAGTTCTTC.

The J gene is TRBJ2-7, the V gene TRBV5-4; TRBD2 might be the D (6 bases). The germline V gene has CDR1 SGHNT and CDR2 YYREEE (reference sequence). V dropped 5 bases and J dropped 7 bases, with 16 bases sitting between them. This CDR3 is 13 amino acids long. CDR3 DNA sequence: TGTGCCAGCAGTTCCGACTTGGGGGGTGAGCAGTACTTC. This encodes CASSSDLGGEQYF.

This clonotype was seen only a few times. The chain joins TRBV4-1 to TRBJ2-4, with 7 nucleotides matching TRBD2. The J segment lost 3 bases and the V segment lost 3 bases, leaving 14 bases of the junction unmatched. CDR1 is MGHRA, CDR2 YSYEKL, per germline. The CDR3 sequence is 18 residues long. The CDR3 reads CASSHGLADRRGKNIQYF. In DNA form, the CDR3 reads TGCGCCAGCAGCCACGGGCTAGCGGACCGACGGGGCAAAAACATTCAGTACTTC.